The TCR beta chain described here comes from a study of T cell repertoires in cytomegalovirus infection. Turning to the study itself: Both a matching HLA type and CMV infection were indicated by public TCR beta signatures. Study-level results: There were HLA-C-restricted CMV-specific TCR beta clonotypes dominating the ex vivo response. Totalled public TCR beta family frequency picked out people who carried CMV plus the relevant HLA.

With regard to this clonotype: Its target is not known.

TCRdb independently ran MiXCR on the reads; one entry per CDR3 protein. The sample yields about 740,000 distinct CDR3 sequences, under 40% seen once. The junction had 6 bases not matched to a gene; V was cut back by 8 bases and J by 2 bases. The length of the CDR3 is 14 residues. Germline CDR1 SQVTM, CDR2 ANQGSEA. The source of this sequence is a human donor in good health (CMV status not recorded). Some clones in this sample may be carry-over from other donors' samples. V gene TRBV29-1 combines with J gene TRBJ2-3; TRBD2 agrees at 11 bases. The sample taken for sequencing was PBMCs. The CDR3 DNA follows: TGCAGCCTCTGGGGACTAGCGGACACAGATACGCAGTATTTT. Encoded protein: CSLWGLADTDTQYF.